This T cell receptor (beta chain) stems from a study of blood T cell repertoires in COVID-19. Measured with immunoSEQ multiplex PCR; TCRdb has only the in-frame clones, and not every one. The data show roughly 150,000 clones, with approximately 80% seen just once and around 8.9% held by the top ten. The J segment lost 0 bases and the V segment lost 0 bases, leaving 11 bases of the junction unmatched. CDR1 is MGHRA and CDR2 is YSYEKL in the germline V gene. The CDR3 totals 18 residues. Sequencing was carried out using peripheral blood. This clonotype originated in a woman of 80 years or more with COVID-19, enrolled during active disease. The rearrangement uses TRBV4-1 and TRBJ2-7; 7 bases are shared with TRBD1. CDR3 bases: TGCGCCAGCAGCCAAGATCCAGGGGGTGCCCTTAGCTCCTACGAGCAGTACTTC. Translation gives CASSQDPGGALSSYEQYF.